The 6 T cell receptor beta chains below all came from one sample that was sequenced in a study of cytomegalovirus exposure and HLA in healthy donors. This PCR relied on a set of 60 Vbeta primers and 13 Jbeta primers. The table came from immunoSEQ multiplex PCR; TCRdb's copy has only in-frame clones and leaves some out. This sample has over 95,000 clones, with under 80% found just once. The sequenced material came from PBMCs. These receptors originate from a man aged 35 to 55 in good health and CMV-seronegative.

The rearrangement joins TRBV29-1 to TRBJ2-1; D is perhaps TRBD1 (6 bases). The CDR3 consists of 13 residues. Germline assignment: CDR1 SQVTM and CDR2 ANQGSEA. V was trimmed by 5 bases and J by 7 bases, leaving 15 bases between them. The CDR3 region has the DNA TGCAGCGTTTCCCCAGGGGAGTGGAATGAGCAGTTCTTC. Amino acid sequence: CSVSPGEWNEQFF.

The V call is TRBV27, the J call TRBJ2-7, with TRBD2 matching 9 bases. This CDR3 has 15 amino acids. V lost 6 bases, J lost 6 bases, and 12 bases stayed unmatched. CDR1 and CDR2 from the germline V gene are MNHEY and SMNVEV (reference sequence). CDR3 bases: TGTGCCAGCAGAAATATGCCGGGACTAGCCTCCGAGCAGTACTTC. The encoded protein is CASRNMPGLASEQYF.

Points on this clone: Compared with germline, one end of the junction differs, possibly owing to a read error. The genes are TRBV7-9 and TRBJ1-5; D is uncertain. The CDR3 length is 13 residues. CDR1 and CDR2 from the germline V gene are SEHNR and FQNEAQ (reference sequence). CDR3 region: CSSSRQSNQPQHF. The CDR3 DNA sequence: TGTTCCAGCAGCCGACAATCCAATCAGCCCCAGCATTTT. Together with reference TRBV7-9 and TRBJ1-5, the CDR3 gives the full variable domain: DTGVSQNPRHKITKRGQNVTFRCDPISEHNRLYWYRQTLGQGPEFLTYFQNEAQLEKSRLLSDRFSAERPKGSFSTLEIQRTEQGDSAMYLCSSSRQSNQPQHFGDGTRLSIL.

This clone was observed a handful of times. The gene calls are TRBV27 and TRBJ1-5, with TRBD1 matching 7 bases. The length of the CDR3 is 19 residues. V gave up 4 bases and J gave up 1 base; unmatched junction bases: 16. Germline assignment: CDR1 MNHEY and CDR2 SMNVEV (reference sequence). The CDR3 loop is CASSSLYPLQGESNQPQHF. The CDR3 bases are TGTGCCAGCAGTTCACTATATCCCCTTCAGGGGGAGAGCAATCAGCCCCAGCATTTT.

This clone was recorded only once. The V and J genes are TRBV5-4 and TRBJ2-7, with 9 bases identical to TRBD1. Germline V CDR1 and CDR2: SGHNT, YYREEE (reference sequence). The CDR3 is 15 amino acids. The V segment lost 4 bases and the J segment 3 bases; nucleotides outside the gene matches: 8. The CDR3 region is CASSRPGQGLYEQYF. The CDR3 DNA reads TGTGCCAGCAGCAGACCGGGACAGGGACTCTACGAGCAGTACTTC. Drawing the rest from reference TRBV5-4 and TRBJ2-7, the complete variable domain is ETGVTQSPTHLIKTRGQQVTLRCSSQSGHNTVSWYQQALGQGPQFIFQYYREEENGRGNFPPRFSGLQFPNYSSELNVNALELDDSALYLCASSRPGQGLYEQYFGPGTRLTVT.

Note on this clone: The same CDR3 can be traced to other DNA sequences in this sample. The chain combines TRBV11-1 with TRBJ1-6; 7 bases line up with TRBD1. V trimming: 3 bases; J trimming: 0 bases; junction bases outside the gene matches: 2. The CDR3 length is 16 residues. Per germline, CDR1 SGHAT and CDR2 FQDESV (reference sequence). The DNA for the CDR3 is TGTGCCAGCAGCTTTGACAGGGCCTCCTATAATTCACCCCTCCACTTT. As protein: CASSFDRASYNSPLHF.